Each of the 5 T cell receptor beta chains below was sequenced from the same sample in a study of blood T cell repertoires in COVID-19. Profiled with immunoSEQ multiplex PCR; TCRdb holds only in-frame clones, not every one. The sample carries 95,000 to 100,000 clones, approximately 81% recorded once. What was sequenced was peripheral blood. These TCRs come from a woman between 70 and 85 years old with active or convalescent COVID-19.

This clone was seen only once. This chain uses TRBV19 with TRBJ2-4; possible D gene TRBD2, 5 bases. The CDR3 has 15 residues. Germline CDR1 is LNHDA and CDR2 is SQIVND (reference sequence). Trimming shortened V by 8 bases and J by 7 bases, and 21 bases separated the two germline ends. The CDR3 reads CASALLDLNGNIQYF. The CDR3 DNA follows: TGTGCCAGTGCATTACTAGATCTTAACGGGAACATTCAGTACTTC.

The chain is built from TRBV5-1 and TRBJ2-7; 9 positions match TRBD1. Germline CDR1 SGHRS, CDR2 YFSETQ. The ends lost 2 bases at V and 2 bases at J; junction bases unmatched: 8. The CDR3 has 16 residues. The CDR3 protein is CASSFGPGQGTYEQYF. The CDR3 coding sequence is TGCGCCAGCAGCTTTGGACCGGGACAGGGCACCTACGAGCAGTACTTC.

The chain is built from TRBV5-1 and TRBJ2-3, with 10 bases identical to TRBD1. This CDR3 is 16 amino acids long. The germline CDR1 and CDR2 sequences are SGHRS and YFSETQ. Trimming cost V 4 bases and J 3 bases; bases outside gene matches: 8. CDR3 nucleotides: TGCGCCAGCAGCCCCCGGGACAGGGGCGGGACAGATACGCAGTATTTT. This encodes CASSPRDRGGTDTQYF.

The CDR3 loop reads CAISERQGTYEQYF. The CDR3 DNA reads as TGTGCCATCAGTGAACGGCAGGGGACATACGAGCAGTACTTC. This chain connects TRBV10-3 to TRBJ2-7; possibly TRBD1 for D (6 bases). Per the germline V gene, CDR1 is ENHRY and CDR2 is SYGVKD. The CDR3 is 14 amino acids. V gave up 3 bases and J gave up 4 bases, with 13 bases separating them.

CDR3 region: CSVEEGSGYGYTF. In DNA form, the CDR3 reads TGCAGCGTTGAAGAAGGGTCGGGGTATGGCTACACCTTC. This chain uses TRBV29-1 with TRBJ1-2; D not resolved. Germline CDR1 SQVTM, CDR2 ANQGSEA. CDR3 size: 13 residues. Trimming stripped 0 bases from V and 5 bases from J, with 10 bases between.